These 9 T cell receptor beta chains share one sample of origin, sequenced in a study of T cells in Graves' hyperthyroidism and ophthalmopathy. The CDR3 regions of TCR beta were amplified from RNA transcripts. HTBI primers were employed in a first-round RT-PCR of the TCR CDR3. TCRdb reprocessed the multiplex PCR reads with MiXCR, giving one entry per CDR3 protein. The repertoire consists of roughly 550,000 distinct CDR3 sequences, with around 15% occurring once and the leading ten covering 25% to 35%. The sample taken for sequencing was blood. The source is a woman in her thirties with Graves' ophthalmopathy.

About this clonotype itself: With a much larger clone just one base away, this may be a read error. This rearrangement joins TRBV7-9 to TRBJ2-1; TRBD2 might be the D (5 bases). The J call is doubtful: the DNA matches TRBJ2-7 better. CDR3 size: 14 residues. CDR1 and CDR2 from the germline V gene are SEHNR and FQNEAQ (reference sequence). The CDR3 sequence is CASSLALGSDEQYF. For the CDR3, the DNA is TGTGCCAGCAGCTTAGCGCTTGGTAGCGATGAGCAGTACTTC.

This clonotype was observed at least ten times. This sequence joins TRBV20-1 and TRBJ2-5, with 11 bases aligning to TRBD1. Germline V gene data show CDR1 as DFQATT and CDR2 as SNEGSKA (reference sequence). V was pared by 1 base and J by 5 bases, with 9 bases of the junction left unmatched. The CDR3 runs 16 residues. CDR3 in amino acids: CSARGGSGQGGETQYF. CDR3 nucleotide sequence: TGCAGTGCTAGAGGGGGTTCGGGACAGGGGGGGGAGACCCAGTACTTC.

The chain carries TRBV6-2 or TRBV6-3 and TRBJ2-1; 9 bases are shared with TRBD1. V dropped 4 bases and J dropped 7; count of bases not matched to a gene: 5. This CDR3 spans 14 amino acids. Germline V gives CDR1 MNHEY, CDR2 SVGEGT. The CDR3 region has the DNA TGTGCCAGCAGTTCCACTGGACAGGGGAATGAGCAGTTCTTC. It yields the protein CASSSTGQGNEQFF.

This clonotype was picked up many times. The genes are TRBV24-1 and TRBJ1-1, with a weak D call TRBD1 (5 bases). This CDR3 comprises 15 residues. Trimming took 4 bases from V and 2 from J, leaving 13 bases between them. Per germline, CDR1 KGHDR and CDR2 SFDVKD. The CDR3 spells CATSERGHGNTEAFF. For the CDR3, the DNA is TGTGCCACCAGTGAAAGAGGACACGGAAACACTGAAGCTTTCTTT.

Note on this clonotype: Possible read error: a much larger clone is one base away. This chain uses TRBV7-9 with TRBJ2-7; 12 bases are a match to TRBD2. This CDR3 comprises 18 residues. V gave up 5 bases and J gave up 4 bases; unmatched junction bases: 15. The germline CDR1 and CDR2 sequences are SEHNR and FQNEAQ (reference sequence). The CDR3 spells CASSRPHPGTSGWYEQYF. The CDR3 nucleotides read TGTGCCAGCAGCCGGCCCCACCCTGGGACTAGCGGGTGGTACGAGCAGTACTTC.

The chain employs TRBV2 and TRBJ2-1; D may be TRBD2 (6 bases). The V gene lost 4 bases and the J gene lost 5 bases, with 12 bases spanning the gap. This CDR3 has 14 amino acids. Per the germline V gene, CDR1 is SNHLY and CDR2 is FYNNEI. For the CDR3, the DNA is TGTGCCAGCAGTGCTAGACTAGATAACAATGAGCAGTTCTTC. As protein: CASSARLDNNEQFF.

This clonotype has a count of ten or more. The V call is TRBV2, the J call TRBJ2-7; 8 positions agree with TRBD1. Germline-derived CDR1 and CDR2 are SNHLY and FYNNEI. Trimming cost V 1 base and J 13 bases; bases outside gene matches: 6. The CDR3 runs 12 residues. CDR3 protein: CASSEEFGQGYF. DNA for the CDR3: TGTGCCAGCAGTGAAGAGTTTGGACAGGGCTACTTC.

There are a few counts of this clonotype. The chain links TRBV6-4 to TRBJ2-2; the D is unclear. The CDR3 runs 14 residues. Trimming removed 4 bases from V and 1 base from J, with 7 bases in between. CDR1 MRHNA and CDR2 SNTAGT come from the germline V gene. CDR3 protein: CASSARLNTGELFF. For the CDR3, the DNA is TGTGCCAGCAGTGCCCGGCTGAACACCGGGGAGCTGTTTTTT.

This clonotype was picked up many times. This sequence joins TRBV28 and TRBJ2-5; possibly TRBD2 for D (5 bases). CDR1 and CDR2 from the germline V gene are MDHEN and SYDVKM. This CDR3 is built from 15 residues. Deletions cut 3 bases from V and 5 bases from J, with 16 bases between. The CDR3, as DNA: TGTGCCAGCAGTTTGGGGAGTTACGGGATTGAGACCCAGTACTTC. Protein product: CASSLGSYGIETQYF. The full variable domain, its missing parts supplied by reference TRBV28 and TRBJ2-5, is DVKVTQSSRYLVKRTGEKVFLECVQDMDHENMFWYRQDPGLGLRLIYFSYDVKMKEKGDIPEGYSVSREKKERFSLILESASTNQTSMYLCASSLGSYGIETQYFGPGTRLLVL.